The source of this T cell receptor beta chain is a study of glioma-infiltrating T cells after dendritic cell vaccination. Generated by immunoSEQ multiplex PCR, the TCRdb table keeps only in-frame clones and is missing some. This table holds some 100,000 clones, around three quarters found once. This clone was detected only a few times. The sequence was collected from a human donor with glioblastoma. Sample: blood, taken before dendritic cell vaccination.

This CDR3 is CATSGVQGFQNIQYF. In nucleotides, the CDR3 is TGTGCCACCAGCGGTGTACAGGGCTTTCAAAACATTCAGTACTTC. The rearrangement uses TRBV15 and TRBJ2-4; a possible D gene is TRBD1 (6 bases). This CDR3 has 15 amino acids. Germline values: CDR1 LNHNV, CDR2 YYDKDF (reference sequence). Trimming removed 5 bases at V and 5 bases at J, with 16 bases between.